This passage covers 18 T cell receptor beta chains from one sample sequenced in a study of tumor-infiltrating lymphocytes in primary liver carcinoma. Starting from approximately 0.45 ug of total RNA, TCR beta cDNA was produced with a primer in the constant region. Three nested multiplex PCR rounds, a slightly modified ARM-PCR, produced the libraries for TCR beta. For 10 cycles apiece, the opening two PCR rounds ran with TRBV1-TRBV30 forward primers and a C-beta reverse primer. From the multiplex PCR reads, TCRdb called clonotypes with MiXCR, one entry per CDR3 protein. The top ten clones hold about 18% of a sample with 45,000 or so distinct CDR3 sequences, around 70% of them seen once. Co-extracted RNA and DNA came from roughly 20-30 mg of unsorted bulk tissue. Specimen: liver tumor tissue from sampling region 2. Noted subset: tumor region T2, inferior pole. Receptor source: a man aged 40-50 years with primary liver carcinoma and hepatitis B virus infection.

This clonotype was seen a few times. A much larger clone sits a single nucleotide away, making a read error possible. V gene TRBV30 combines with J gene TRBJ2-1; the D gene is possibly TRBD2 (6 bases). This CDR3 has 13 residues. Germline values: CDR1 GTSNPN, CDR2 SVGIG (reference sequence). The CDR3 spells CAWTGTAYYEQFF. CDR3 DNA sequence: TGTGCCTGGACCGGGACTGCCTACTATGAGCAGTTCTTC.

Comments on this clonotype: The CDR3 does not end in the conserved phenylalanine or tryptophan, so this is likely a read error. It is unclear where the CDR3 begins or ends on the DNA, so no DNA is shown, and the CDR3 is as TCRdb lists it. The CDR3 is CASSLDTSGRSLFL. The chain employs TRBV11-2 and TRBJ2-1; TRBD2, the table's D call, lacks a check against the DNA. Germline lookup yields CDR1 SGHAT and CDR2 FQNNGV. The CDR3 spans 14 amino acids, including both terminal residues.

For this clonotype: Germline is not matched at one junction end, which may reflect a read error. V and J are TRBV14 and TRBJ1-1; possibly TRBD1 for D (5 bases). This CDR3 is 13 amino acids long. Germline V gene data show CDR1 as SGHDN and CDR2 as FVKESK. The CDR3 bases are TGTGTCAGCAGCCAGATACCCCAGGGCCGGGCTTTCTTT. This codes for CVSSQIPQGRAFF.

As regards this clonotype: The germline gene is not matched at one end of the junction; a read error may be the cause. In DNA form, the CDR3 reads TGTGCAAGCAATGACAGTTTATCCGAAAACAATGAGCAGTCCTTC. This encodes CASNDSLSENNEQSF. The J gene is TRBJ2-1, the V gene TRBV7-9; possible D gene TRBD1, 5 bases. The V gene's germline CDR1 is SEHNR and CDR2 FQNEAQ (reference sequence). CDR3 length: 15 residues.

V is TRBV18 and J is TRBJ2-7; the match to TRBD1 covers 11 bases. CDR3 length: 15 amino acids. The V and J ends lost 4 bases and 0 bases, in that order; junction bases with no gene match: 2. Germline CDR1 KGHSH, CDR2 LQKENI. The CDR3 region has the DNA TGTGCCAGCTCACTAGGGACAGGGGGCTCCTACGAGCAGTACTTC. This encodes CASSLGTGGSYEQYF.

This clonotype has a handful of counts. At one end, the junction sequence differs from germline, possibly due to a read error. The genes are TRBV11-3 and TRBJ2-3, with D perhaps matching TRBD1 (5 bases). CDR1 and CDR2 from the germline V gene are SGHNT and YENEEA. CDR3 length: 12 residues. The DNA of the CDR3 is TGTGCCAGCAGTCCGGACACAGATACCCAGTATTTT. This gives the protein CASSPDTDTQYF.

The chain joins TRBV6-1 to TRBJ1-2; TRBD1 might be the D (6 bases). Germline V CDR1 and CDR2: MNHNS, SASEGT. CDR3 size: 13 residues. Deletions cut 8 bases from V and 7 bases from J, with 17 bases between. DNA for the CDR3: TGTGCCAGCGGTCCCCAGGGGACTGGTGGCTACACCTTC. This encodes CASGPQGTGGYTF.

J is TRBJ2-5 and V is TRBV20-1; 7 bases align to TRBD1. The CDR3 totals 13 residues. CDR1 is DFQATT, CDR2 SNEGSKA, per germline (reference sequence). After removal of 3 bases from V and 5 bases from J, the junction contained 6 bases not matched to a gene. Written as DNA, the CDR3 is TGCAGTGCTAGGGACAGGAGGACGGAGACCCAGTACTTC. Translated: CSARDRRTETQYF.

Remarks on this clonotype: A much bigger clone sits one base away, suggesting this may be a read error. This chain connects TRBV5-1 to TRBJ2-5, with D possibly matching TRBD1 (6 bases). Trimming took off 3 bases at V and 7 bases at J, with 16 bases between the two ends. The CDR3 has 14 amino acids. Per germline, CDR1 SGHRS and CDR2 YFSETQ. CDR3 sequence: CASSSAGVGVTQYF. The CDR3 nucleotides read TGCGCCAGCAGCTCCGCAGGGGTAGGAGTGACCCAGTACTTC.

As regards this clonotype: As the CDR3 is not closed by the conserved phenylalanine or tryptophan, this likely results from a read error. V usage is TRBV5-1 and J usage is TRBJ2-1; possible D gene TRBD2, 7 bases. The germline CDR1 and CDR2 sequences are SGHRS and YFSETQ. The CDR3 contains 16 residues. The CDR3 reads CAGSLTLGGGHNEQFL. The CDR3 DNA follows: TGCGCCGGCAGCTTGACCCTAGGGGGGGGCCACAATGAGCAGTTCCTC.

To note about this clonotype: As the CDR3 is not closed by the conserved phenylalanine or tryptophan, this likely results from a read error. This chain connects TRBV6-1 to TRBJ1-3; no definite D call. This CDR3 is built from 14 residues. CDR1 is MNHNS, CDR2 SASEGT, per germline. In DNA form, the CDR3 reads TGTGCCAGCTGTGACTTCAGCTCTGGAAGCACCATATATTAT. It is translated as CASCDFSSGSTIYY.

Of note for this clonotype: A much larger clone sits a single nucleotide away, making a read error possible. The CDR3 does not end in the conserved phenylalanine or tryptophan, so this is likely a read error. The rearrangement joins TRBV4-1 to TRBJ2-7; D is uncertain. Germline assignment: CDR1 MGHRA and CDR2 YSYEKL. V gave up 9 bases and J gave up 0 bases, with 18 bases separating them. The CDR3 runs to 15 residues. CDR3: CARSRPDSLSYEQYS. DNA for the CDR3: TGCGCCAGGAGTCGACCCGACTCCCTCTCCTACGAGCAGTACTCC.

As for this clonotype: The conserved phenylalanine or tryptophan is not found at the CDR3 terminus, so this likely reflects a read error. No DNA is shown, since the ends of the CDR3 on it are uncertain; the CDR3 is the one TCRdb lists. V and J are TRBV19 and TRBJ2-6. The CDR3 extends over 15 residues, inclusive of both ends. Per germline, CDR1 LNHDA and CDR2 SQIVND (reference sequence). The CDR3 loop reads CASSIVMSGANVQTL.

The sample holds one count of this clonotype. The V call is TRBV5-1, the J call TRBJ2-5; TRBD1 matches at 9 bases. CDR1 is SGHRS and CDR2 is YFSETQ in the germline V gene. CDR3 length equals 15 residues. V gave up 7 bases and J gave up 7 bases; unmatched junction bases: 14. The CDR3 protein is CASRAQGASEATQYF. The CDR3 nucleotides read TGCGCCAGCCGCGCACAGGGGGCCTCGGAGGCGACCCAGTACTTC.

This clonotype came up many times. This chain links TRBV6-6 with TRBJ2-7, with 9 bases identical to TRBD1. Germline V gene lookup returns CDR1 MNHNY and CDR2 SVGAGI (reference sequence). J gave up 3 bases and V 6 bases, and 15 bases lay outside the gene matches. The CDR3 has 17 residues. The CDR3 DNA reads as TGTGCCAGCAGCCCTGGACTAAACAGGGGGCAGAACTACGAGCAGTACTTC. This codes for CASSPGLNRGQNYEQYF.

This clonotype has more than one count but fewer than ten. One end of the junction does not line up with germline, which may come from a read error. This rearrangement joins TRBV29-1 to TRBJ2-1; tentatively, D is TRBD2 (5 bases). Germline V gives CDR1 SQVTM, CDR2 ANQGSEA. The CDR3 runs to 14 residues. CDR3 sequence (DNA): TGCAGTGTTGATGCCGGGGTAACGGTGGATGCGCAGTTCTTC. This codes for CSVDAGVTVDAQFF.

Comment on this clonotype: No conserved phenylalanine or tryptophan is present at the end of the CDR3, so a read error is the likely explanation. It is unclear where the CDR3 begins or ends on the DNA, so no DNA is shown, and the CDR3 is as TCRdb lists it. The chain combines TRBV12-3 or TRBV12-4 with TRBJ2-1. From its first to its last residue, the CDR3 has 14 amino acids. The CDR3 is CASSLGSIDNEQLL.

There are a few counts of this clonotype. Here the CDR3 omits its conserved ending phenylalanine or tryptophan, so a read error is the likely source. The CDR3 sequence is CASSRGTENSPLHY. CDR3 DNA sequence: TGTGCCAGCAGCCGCGGGACAGAGAATTCACCCCTCCACTAT. V and J are TRBV6-2 or TRBV6-3 and TRBJ1-6; 7 positions match TRBD1. The V gene's germline CDR1 is MNHEY and CDR2 SVGEGT. With V trimmed by 6 bases and J by 7 bases, 6 bases remained unmatched. CDR3 size: 14 residues.